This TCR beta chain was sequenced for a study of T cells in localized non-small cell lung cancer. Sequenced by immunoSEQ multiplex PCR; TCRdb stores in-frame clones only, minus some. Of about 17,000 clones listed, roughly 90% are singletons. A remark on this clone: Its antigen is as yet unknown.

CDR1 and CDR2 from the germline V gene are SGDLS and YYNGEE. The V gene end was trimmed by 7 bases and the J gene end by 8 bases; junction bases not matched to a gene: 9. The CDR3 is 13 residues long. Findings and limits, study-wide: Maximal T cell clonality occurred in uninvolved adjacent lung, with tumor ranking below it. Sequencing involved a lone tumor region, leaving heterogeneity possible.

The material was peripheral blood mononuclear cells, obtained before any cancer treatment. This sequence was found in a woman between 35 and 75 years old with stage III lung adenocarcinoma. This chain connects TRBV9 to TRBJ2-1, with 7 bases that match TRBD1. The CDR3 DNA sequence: TGTGCCAGCGCCGATACCGGGACAGATGAGCAGTTCTTC. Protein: CASADTGTDEQFF.